This T cell receptor beta chain derives from a study of T cells in localized non-small cell lung cancer. Profiling relied on immunoSEQ multiplex PCR, and the TCRdb table lists in-frame clones only, not all of them. The data contain under 40,000 clones, more than 65% of them singletons. Notes on this clone: Its target is unknown.

General study points: Out of the top 100 tumor clones, a median around 57 were seen in adjacent lung. A denser population of T cells in blood accompanied longer overall survival. Uninvolved adjacent lung had the highest recorded T cell clonality, with tumor below it.

The sample here was peripheral blood, taken before any cancer treatment. The TCR comes from a male donor at least 60 years old with stage III squamous cell lung carcinoma.

In nucleotides, the CDR3 is TGTGCCAGCAGCTTACAGGGGTCAGCTAATGAAAAACTGTTTTTT. Translating gives CASSLQGSANEKLFF. This chain joins TRBV7-9 and TRBJ1-4, with D maybe TRBD1 (6 bases). This CDR3 spans 15 amino acids. Per the germline V gene, CDR1 is SEHNR and CDR2 is FQNEAQ (reference sequence). V was cut by 2 bases and J by 3 bases, with 10 bases left in between.